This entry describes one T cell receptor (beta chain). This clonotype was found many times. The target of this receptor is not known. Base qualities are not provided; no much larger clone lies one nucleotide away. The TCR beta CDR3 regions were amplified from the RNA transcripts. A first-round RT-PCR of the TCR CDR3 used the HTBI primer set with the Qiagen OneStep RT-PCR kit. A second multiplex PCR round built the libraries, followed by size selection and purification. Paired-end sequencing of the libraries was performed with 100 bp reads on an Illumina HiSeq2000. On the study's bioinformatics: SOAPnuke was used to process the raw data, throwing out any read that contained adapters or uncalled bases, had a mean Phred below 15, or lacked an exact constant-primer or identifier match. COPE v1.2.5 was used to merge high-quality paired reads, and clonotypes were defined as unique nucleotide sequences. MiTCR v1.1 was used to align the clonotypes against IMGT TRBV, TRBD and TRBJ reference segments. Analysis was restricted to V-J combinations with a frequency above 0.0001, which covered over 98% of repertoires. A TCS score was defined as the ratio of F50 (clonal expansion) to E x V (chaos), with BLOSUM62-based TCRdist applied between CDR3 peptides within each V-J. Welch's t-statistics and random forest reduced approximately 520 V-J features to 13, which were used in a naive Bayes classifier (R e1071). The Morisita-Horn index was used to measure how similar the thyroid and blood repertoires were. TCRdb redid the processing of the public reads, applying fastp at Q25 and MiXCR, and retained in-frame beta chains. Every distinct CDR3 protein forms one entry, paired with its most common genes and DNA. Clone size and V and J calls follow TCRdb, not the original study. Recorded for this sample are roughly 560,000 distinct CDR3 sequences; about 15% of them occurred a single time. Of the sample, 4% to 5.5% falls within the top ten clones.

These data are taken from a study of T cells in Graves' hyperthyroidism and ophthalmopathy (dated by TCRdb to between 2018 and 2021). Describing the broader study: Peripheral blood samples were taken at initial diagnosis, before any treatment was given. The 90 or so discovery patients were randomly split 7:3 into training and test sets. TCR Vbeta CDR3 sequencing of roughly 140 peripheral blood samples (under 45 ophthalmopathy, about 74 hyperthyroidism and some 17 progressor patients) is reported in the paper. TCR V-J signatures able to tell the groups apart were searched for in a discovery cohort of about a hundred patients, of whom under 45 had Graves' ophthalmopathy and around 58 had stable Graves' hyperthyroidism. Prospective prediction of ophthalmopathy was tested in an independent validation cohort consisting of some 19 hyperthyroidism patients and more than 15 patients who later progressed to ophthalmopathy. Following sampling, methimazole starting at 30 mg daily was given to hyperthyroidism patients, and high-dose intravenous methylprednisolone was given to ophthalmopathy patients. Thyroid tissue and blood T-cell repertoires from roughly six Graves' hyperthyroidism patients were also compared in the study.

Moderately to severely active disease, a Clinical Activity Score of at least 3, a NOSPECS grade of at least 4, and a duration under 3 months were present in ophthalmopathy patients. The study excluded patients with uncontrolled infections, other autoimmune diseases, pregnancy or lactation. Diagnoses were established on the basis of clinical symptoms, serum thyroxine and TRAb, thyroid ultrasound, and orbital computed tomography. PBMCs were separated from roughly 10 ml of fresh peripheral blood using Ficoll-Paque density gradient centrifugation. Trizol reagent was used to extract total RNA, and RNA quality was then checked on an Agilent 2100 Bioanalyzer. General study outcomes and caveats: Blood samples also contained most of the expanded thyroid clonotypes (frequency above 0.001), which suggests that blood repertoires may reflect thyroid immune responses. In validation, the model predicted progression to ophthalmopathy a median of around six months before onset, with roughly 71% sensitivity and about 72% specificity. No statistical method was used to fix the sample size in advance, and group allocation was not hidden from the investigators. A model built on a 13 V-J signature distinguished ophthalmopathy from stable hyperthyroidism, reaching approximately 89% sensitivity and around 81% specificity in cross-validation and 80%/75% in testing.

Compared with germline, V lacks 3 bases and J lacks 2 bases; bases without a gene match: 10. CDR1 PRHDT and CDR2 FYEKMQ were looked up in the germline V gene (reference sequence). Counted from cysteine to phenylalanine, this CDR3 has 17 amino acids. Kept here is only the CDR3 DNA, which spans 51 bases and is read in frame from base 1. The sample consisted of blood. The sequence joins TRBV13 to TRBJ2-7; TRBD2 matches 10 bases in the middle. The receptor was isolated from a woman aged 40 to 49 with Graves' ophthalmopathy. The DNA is TGTGCCAGCAGCTTGGGCCCCGGGACTAGCGTAACCTACGAGCAGTACTTC. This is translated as CASSLGPGTSVTYEQYF. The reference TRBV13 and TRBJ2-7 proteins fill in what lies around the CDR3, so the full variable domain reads AAGVIQSPRHLIKEKRETATLKCYPIPRHDTVYWYQQGPGQDPQFLISFYEKMQSDKGSIPDRFSAQQFSDYHSELNMSSLELGDSALYFCASSLGPGTSVTYEQYFGPGTRLTVT.